Listed here are 12 T cell receptor beta chains from one sample, sequenced in a study of blood T cell repertoires in COVID-19. The method was immunoSEQ multiplex PCR; TCRdb's version includes in-frame clones alone and lacks a portion of them. Among under 200,000 clones listed, approximately 87% were seen once. Sequencing was done on a sample of peripheral blood. The receptors derive from a woman aged 70-85 years with COVID-19, enrolled during active disease.

This chain joins TRBV2 and TRBJ1-5; unclear D gene. The CDR3 consists of 11 residues. Germline assignment: CDR1 SNHLY and CDR2 FYNNEI. Trimming stripped 4 bases from V and 7 bases from J, with 5 bases between. In nucleotides, the CDR3 is TGTGCCAGCAGTGTAGAACAGCCCCAGCATTTT. This translates into CASSVEQPQHF.

With respect to this clone: Its ends do not fully match the called genes, so a read error is possible. J is TRBJ2-1 and V is TRBV3-1 (or the pseudogene TRBV3-2); TRBD2 agrees at 11 bases. CDR1 LGHDT and CDR2 YNNKEL come from the germline V gene (reference sequence). The CDR3 spans 12 residues. This CDR3 reads CASSHSGGARIF. CDR3 in DNA: TGTGCCAGCAGCCATAGCGGGGGGGCCCGAATCTTC.

This clone turned up a few times. The gene calls are TRBV2 and TRBJ1-2; D not certain. Trimming removed 8 bases at V and 8 bases at J, with 18 bases between. CDR1 and CDR2 from the germline V gene are SNHLY and FYNNEI. CDR3 length: 13 amino acids. The CDR3 DNA reads TGTGCCAGCTGCTATTCCTTCGGGGTCGGCTACACCTTC. Translating it yields CASCYSFGVGYTF.

This clone was observed a few times. V usage is TRBV7-9 and J usage is TRBJ1-2, with a weak D call TRBD1 (6 bases). Trimming removed 7 bases from V and 5 bases from J, with 17 bases in between. Germline loops: CDR1 SEHNR, CDR2 FQNEAQ (reference sequence). CDR3 length: 14 residues. In DNA form, the CDR3 reads TGTGCCAGCACTACCCTGGGGGCAACTTATGGCTACACCTTC. This translates into CASTTLGATYGYTF.

The chain recombines TRBV6-2 or TRBV6-3 with TRBJ1-5; no firm D call. This CDR3 has 14 amino acids. The V and J ends lost 6 bases and 3 bases respectively, with 12 bases between them. Germline V CDR1 and CDR2: MNHEY, SVGEGT. This CDR3 is CASSRGGSNQPQHF. Here the CDR3 DNA reads TGTGCCAGCAGCCGGGGAGGGTCCAATCAGCCCCAGCATTTT.

The chain couples TRBV14 to TRBJ2-5; D is uncertain. Trimming took 5 bases from V and 4 from J, leaving 17 bases between them. Germline CDR1 is SGHDN and CDR2 is FVKESK. The CDR3 extends over 15 amino acids. DNA for the CDR3: TGTGCCAGCAGCATAACCTTCAGAGGCGCAGAGACCCAGTACTTC. As protein: CASSITFRGAETQYF.

The chain employs TRBV29-1 and TRBJ1-5; 7 nucleotides line up with TRBD1. Germline V lookup: CDR1 SQVTM, CDR2 ANQGSEA. The CDR3 spans 18 residues. The V and J ends lost 4 bases and 2 bases, in that order; junction bases with no gene match: 17. CDR3 loop: CSVVGQGVVGLGNQPQHF. CDR3 sequence (DNA): TGCAGCGTTGTAGGTCAGGGGGTGGTAGGTTTGGGCAATCAGCCCCAGCATTTT. The full variable domain, completed using reference TRBV29-1 and TRBJ1-5, is SAVISQKPSRDICQRGTSLTIQCQVDSQVTMMFWYRQQPGQSLTLIATANQGSEATYESGFVIDKFPISRPNLTFSTLTVSNMSPEDSSIYLCSVVGQGVVGLGNQPQHFGDGTRLSIL.

Comments on this clone: At one of its ends the junction is not consistent with the germline gene, which may arise from a read error. CDR3 loop: CASRPTGVPPF. The CDR3 DNA reads TGCGCCAGCAGACCCACGGGGGTCCCCCCCTTC. The chain is built from TRBV10-1 and TRBJ1-2; TRBD1 is a possible D gene (5 bases). Germline CDR1 reads WNHNN; CDR2 reads SYGVQD (reference sequence). The CDR3 is made up of 11 amino acids.

This chain joins TRBV29-1 and TRBJ2-2; a possible D gene is TRBD1 (6 bases). CDR3 size: 14 residues. With 7 bases removed from V and 2 bases from J, the gap between germline ends came to 14 bases. Germline CDR1 reads SQVTM; CDR2 reads ANQGSEA. The CDR3 loop reads CSAGWGQNTGELFF. The CDR3 nucleotides read TGCAGCGCCGGATGGGGACAAAACACCGGGGAGCTGTTTTTT.

This clone occurred once. The chain combines TRBV24-1 with TRBJ1-5, with 9 bases matching TRBD1. After removal of 3 bases from V and 4 bases from J, the junction contained 9 bases not matched to a gene. The CDR3 totals 17 residues. Germline values: CDR1 KGHDR, CDR2 SFDVKD. CDR3 in amino acids: CATSDRADRGSNQPQHF. The DNA for the CDR3 is TGTGCCACCAGTGATAGGGCCGACAGGGGGAGTAATCAGCCCCAGCATTTT.

The J gene is TRBJ2-3, the V gene TRBV30, with D possibly being TRBD1 (5 bases). Trimming pared 4 bases from V and 2 bases from J, leaving 10 bases between. This CDR3 region has 13 residues. Germline CDR1 is GTSNPN and CDR2 is SVGIG (reference sequence). The CDR3, as DNA: TGTGCCTGGAATGCAGGGTTCACAGATACGCAGTATTTT. The encoded protein is CAWNAGFTDTQYF. Full variable domain (missing parts from reference TRBV30 and TRBJ2-3): SQTIHQWPATLVQPVGSPLSLECTVEGTSNPNLYWYRQAAGRGLQLLFYSVGIGQISSEVPQNLSASRPQDRQFILSSKKLLLSDSGFYLCAWNAGFTDTQYFGPGTRLTVL.

The chain uses TRBV7-9 and TRBJ1-2; TRBD1 might be the D (6 bases). Germline V gene sequence: CDR1 SEHNR, CDR2 FQNEAQ (reference sequence). The V end lost 0 bases, the J end lost 4 bases, and 9 bases lay between the germline ends. The CDR3 runs to 14 residues. CDR3 nucleotides: TGTGCCAGCAGCTTAGCCGGGGACATCTATGGCTACACCTTC. It yields the protein CASSLAGDIYGYTF.